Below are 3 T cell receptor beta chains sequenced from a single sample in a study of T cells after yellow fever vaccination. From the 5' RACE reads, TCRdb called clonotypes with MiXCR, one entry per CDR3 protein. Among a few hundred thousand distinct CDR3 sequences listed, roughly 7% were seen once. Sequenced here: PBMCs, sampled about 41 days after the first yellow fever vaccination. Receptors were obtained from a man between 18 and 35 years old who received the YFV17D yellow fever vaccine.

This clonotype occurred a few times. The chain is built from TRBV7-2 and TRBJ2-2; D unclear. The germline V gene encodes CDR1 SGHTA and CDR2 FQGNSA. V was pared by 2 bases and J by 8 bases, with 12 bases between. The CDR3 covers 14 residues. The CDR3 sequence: CASSLLSLSGELFF. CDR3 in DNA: TGTGCCAGCAGCTTATTATCCCTCTCGGGGGAGCTGTTTTTT. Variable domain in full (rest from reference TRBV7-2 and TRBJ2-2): GAGVSQSPSNKVTEKGKDVELRCDPISGHTALYWYRQSLGQGLEFLIYFQGNSAPDKSGLPSDRFSAERTGGSVSTLTIQRTQQEDSAVYLCASSLLSLSGELFFGEGSRLTVL.

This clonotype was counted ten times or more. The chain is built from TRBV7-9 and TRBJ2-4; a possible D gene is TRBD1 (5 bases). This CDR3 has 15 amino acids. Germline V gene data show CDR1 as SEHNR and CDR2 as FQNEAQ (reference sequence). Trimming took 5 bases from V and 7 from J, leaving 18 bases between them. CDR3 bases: TGTGCCAGCAGCCCCAAGGTCAGGGTTGGGAACATTCAGTACTTC. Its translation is CASSPKVRVGNIQYF.

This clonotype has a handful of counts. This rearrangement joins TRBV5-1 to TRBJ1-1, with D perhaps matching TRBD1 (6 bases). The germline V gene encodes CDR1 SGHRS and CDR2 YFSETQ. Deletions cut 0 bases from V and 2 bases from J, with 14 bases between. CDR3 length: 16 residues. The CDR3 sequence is CASSLDGGAGNTEAFF. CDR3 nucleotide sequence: TGCGCCAGCAGCTTGGACGGGGGCGCGGGAAACACTGAAGCTTTCTTT. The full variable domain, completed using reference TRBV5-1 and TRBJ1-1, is KAGVTQTPRYLIKTRGQQVTLSCSPISGHRSVSWYQQTPGQGLQFLFEYFSETQRNKGNFPGRFSGRQFSNSRSEMNVSTLELGDSALYLCASSLDGGAGNTEAFFGQGTRLTVV.